Below, 14 T cell receptor beta chains from the same sample are listed, as sequenced in a study of tumor-infiltrating lymphocytes in primary liver carcinoma. The input was around 0.5 ug total RNA; TCR beta cDNA was made from it with a constant-region primer. Slightly modified ARM-PCR with three nested multiplex PCR rounds yielded TCR beta libraries. The first two PCR rounds, nine to ten cycles each, used TRBV1-TRBV30 forward primers and a C-beta reverse primer. TCRdb re-derived calls from the multiplex PCR reads in MiXCR, one entry per CDR3 protein. Among tens of thousands of distinct CDR3 sequences listed, 60% to 75% were seen once. The roughly 19-33 mg bulk tissue piece was not sorted before simultaneous RNA and DNA extraction. Material for sequencing was liver tumor tissue from sampling region 1. Indicated subset: tumor region T1, superior pole. These receptors were collected from a man between 35 and 55 years old with primary liver carcinoma and hepatitis B virus infection.

As regards this clonotype: Relative to the germline gene, one junction end is altered; a read error may explain this. The chain uses TRBV6-5 and TRBJ2-1; D ambiguous. From germline, CDR1 is MNHEY and CDR2 SVGAGI. The length of the CDR3 is 13 residues. The CDR3 DNA sequence: TGTGCCATCGGCTGGACGGGTAACAATGAGCAGTTTTTC. It translates to CAIGWTGNNEQFF.

This clonotype was seen a few times. One end of the junction is discordant with germline, which a read error may explain. This sequence joins TRBV11-2 and TRBJ2-7; D gene uncertain. The CDR3 totals 15 residues. CDR1 is SGHAT, CDR2 FQNNGV, per germline. DNA for the CDR3: TGTGCCAACAGCCTATCTATGGGAATATCCTACGATCAGTACTTC. Amino acids: CANSLSMGISYDQYF.

This clonotype was seen more than once but under ten times. The chain carries TRBV20-1 and TRBJ1-4, with D uncertain. The V end was cut by 2 bases, the J end by 4 bases, with 17 bases between. CDR1 is DFQATT, CDR2 SNEGSKA, per germline (reference sequence). The CDR3 has 16 amino acids. CDR3 sequence: CSARSYRQNDNEKLFF. CDR3 nucleotide sequence: TGCAGTGCTAGATCCTACCGACAAAACGATAATGAAAAACTGTTTTTT.

The chain employs TRBV7-8 and TRBJ2-7; possibly TRBD1 for D (5 bases). Germline values: CDR1 SGHVS, CDR2 FQNEAQ. The CDR3 runs to 14 residues. V was shortened by 1 base and J by 7 bases, with 14 bases between the two germline ends. The CDR3 is CASSLGMDNYEQYF. The CDR3, as DNA: TGTGCCAGCAGCTTAGGGATGGACAACTATGAGCAGTACTTC.

J is TRBJ2-1 and V is TRBV4-1; D is uncertain. Germline V gene data show CDR1 as MGHRA and CDR2 as YSYEKL. Trimming cost V 6 bases and J 0 bases, with 15 bases left between them. This CDR3 has 16 amino acids. CDR3 sequence (DNA): TGCGCCAGCAGTCCCCAAGCGTGCAGCTCCTACAATGAGCAGTTCTTC. Its translation: CASSPQACSSYNEQFF.

Here the CDR3 reads CSASDYLRGSTDTQYF. CDR3 bases: TGCAGTGCTAGCGACTACTTGAGGGGCTCCACAGATACGCAGTATTTT. This rearrangement joins TRBV20-1 to TRBJ2-3; D possibly matches TRBD1 or TRBD2 (5 bases each). The CDR3 totals 16 residues. Trimming left V 3 bases short and J 2 bases short, with 18 bases between. Germline CDR1 reads DFQATT; CDR2 reads SNEGSKA (reference sequence).

On this clonotype: A junction end diverges from the germline sequence, so it may reflect a read error. The J gene is TRBJ2-1, the V gene TRBV29-1; D tentatively fits TRBD1 or TRBD2 (6 bases each). CDR3 length equals 18 residues. Germline assignment: CDR1 SQVTM and CDR2 ANQGSEA. The CDR3 sequence is CSVEDTSGALLPYNEEFF. The CDR3 nucleotides are TGCAGCGTTGAAGATACCTCGGGGGCTCTCCTACCCTACAATGAGGAGTTCTTC.

To note about this clonotype: A read error is likely, as this CDR3 ends without the conserved phenylalanine or tryptophan. This chain uses TRBV7-9 with TRBJ2-1; 10 bases match TRBD2. This CDR3 spans 18 amino acids. In germline, CDR1 is SEHNR, CDR2 FQNEAQ (reference sequence). With V trimmed by 2 bases and J by 8 bases, 15 bases remained unmatched. The CDR3 nucleotides read TGTGCCAGCAGCTTACCTTCAAGACTAGCGGGTACGAGCCATGAGCAGTTCCTC. Translating it yields CASSLPSRLAGTSHEQFL.

As to this clonotype: An end of the junction does not agree with germline; a read error may underlie this. The chain has TRBV7-9 and TRBJ1-1; D call uncertain. Germline V CDR1 and CDR2: SEHNR, FQNEAQ (reference sequence). The CDR3 consists of 13 residues. The CDR3 DNA sequence: TGTGCCAACAGCTTCGATCAGAGCGGTGAAGCTTTCTTT. It yields the protein CANSFDQSGEAFF. Full variable domain (missing parts from reference TRBV7-9 and TRBJ1-1): DTGVSQNPRHKITKRGQNVTFRCDPISEHNRLYWYRQTLGQGPEFLTYFQNEAQLEKSRLLSDRFSAERPKGSFSTLEIQRTEQGDSAMYLCANSFDQSGEAFFGQGTRLTVV.

This clonotype was counted many times. This sequence joins TRBV5-5 and TRBJ2-3, with 9 bases that match TRBD2. V shed 0 bases, J shed 2 bases, and the junction held 7 bases outside the gene matches. The CDR3 is 17 amino acids. Germline CDR1 reads SGHKS; CDR2 reads YYEKEE (reference sequence). The DNA for the CDR3 is TGTGCCAGCAGCTTGGCGGGGCTAGCGGGAAACACAGATACGCAGTATTTT. It translates to CASSLAGLAGNTDTQYF.

Details on this clonotype: One end of the junction varies from germline; a read error may be responsible. This chain joins TRBV20-1 and TRBJ2-5; TRBD1 might be the D (6 bases). The CDR3 runs 13 residues. Germline V gives CDR1 DFQATT, CDR2 SNEGSKA (reference sequence). The CDR3 loop reads CSVSITGTVTQCF. The CDR3 nucleotides read TGCAGTGTAAGCATTACAGGGACGGTGACCCAGTGCTTC.

The rearrangement links TRBV12-3 or TRBV12-4 to TRBJ2-3; perhaps TRBD1 as D (6 bases). The CDR3 contains 12 residues. The V gene lost 7 bases and the J gene lost 11 bases, with 16 bases spanning the gap. CDR3 nucleotide sequence: TGTGCCAGCACCATAACAGGGAATAGGCAGTATTTT. Translating it yields CASTITGNRQYF.

As DNA, the CDR3 is TGTGCCAGCAGCCACCCTAGGGACCCCGATACGCAGTATTTT. Amino acid sequence: CASSHPRDPDTQYF. V and J are TRBV9 and TRBJ2-3; D tentatively reads TRBD1 or TRBD2 (5 bases each). Germline loops: CDR1 SGDLS, CDR2 YYNGEE. V was pared by 4 bases and J by 6 bases, with 15 bases between. The CDR3 loop spans 14 amino acids.

Of note for this clonotype: Relative to the germline gene, one junction end is altered; a read error may explain this. The chain combines TRBV12-3 or TRBV12-4 with TRBJ1-1, with a tentative D call TRBD1 (6 bases). The CDR3 runs to 13 residues. The CDR3 nucleotides read TGTGCCAGCACTACGGAGGGGGGAACTGAAACTTTCTTT. This codes for CASTTEGGTETFF.